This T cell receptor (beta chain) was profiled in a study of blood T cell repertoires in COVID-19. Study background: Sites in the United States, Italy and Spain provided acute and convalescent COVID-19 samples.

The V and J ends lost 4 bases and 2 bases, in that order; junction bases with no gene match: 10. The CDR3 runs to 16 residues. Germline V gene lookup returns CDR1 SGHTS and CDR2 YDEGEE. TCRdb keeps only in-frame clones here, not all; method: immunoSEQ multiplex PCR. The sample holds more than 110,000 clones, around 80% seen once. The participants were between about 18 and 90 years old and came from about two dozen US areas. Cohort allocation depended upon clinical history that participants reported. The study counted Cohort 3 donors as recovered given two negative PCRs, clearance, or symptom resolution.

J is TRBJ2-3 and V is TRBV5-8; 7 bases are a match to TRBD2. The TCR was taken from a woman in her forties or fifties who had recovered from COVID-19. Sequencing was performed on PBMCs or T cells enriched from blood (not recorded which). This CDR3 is CASSRTLAGTTDTQYF. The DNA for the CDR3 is TGTGCCAGCAGCCGAACCTTAGCGGGTACCACAGATACGCAGTATTTT.